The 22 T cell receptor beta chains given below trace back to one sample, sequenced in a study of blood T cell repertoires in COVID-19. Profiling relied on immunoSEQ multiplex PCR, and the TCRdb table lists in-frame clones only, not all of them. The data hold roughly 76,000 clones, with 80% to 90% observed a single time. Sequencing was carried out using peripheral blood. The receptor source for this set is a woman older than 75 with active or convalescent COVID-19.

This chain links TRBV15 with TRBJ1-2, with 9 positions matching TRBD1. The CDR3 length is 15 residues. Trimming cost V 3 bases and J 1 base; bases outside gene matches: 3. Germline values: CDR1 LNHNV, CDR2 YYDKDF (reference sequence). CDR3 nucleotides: TGTGCCACCAGCAGGGGGACAGGGTATAACTATGGCTACACCTTC. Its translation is CATSRGTGYNYGYTF.

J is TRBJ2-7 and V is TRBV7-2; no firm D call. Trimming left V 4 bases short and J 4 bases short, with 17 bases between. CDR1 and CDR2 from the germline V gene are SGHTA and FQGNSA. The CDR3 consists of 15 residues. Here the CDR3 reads CASSSNPGVNYEQYF. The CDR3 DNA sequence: TGTGCCAGCAGCTCCAATCCCGGAGTCAATTACGAGCAGTACTTC.

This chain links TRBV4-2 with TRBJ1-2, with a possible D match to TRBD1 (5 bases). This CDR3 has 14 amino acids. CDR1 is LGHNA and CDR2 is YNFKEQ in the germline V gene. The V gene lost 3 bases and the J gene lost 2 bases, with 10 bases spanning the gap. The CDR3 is CASSHVQANYGYTF. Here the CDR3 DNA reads TGTGCCAGCAGCCACGTACAGGCGAACTATGGCTACACCTTC.

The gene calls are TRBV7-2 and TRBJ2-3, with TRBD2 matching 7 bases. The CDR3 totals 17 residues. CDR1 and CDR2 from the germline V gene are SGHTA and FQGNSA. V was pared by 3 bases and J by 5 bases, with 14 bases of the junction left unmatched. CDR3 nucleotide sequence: TGTGCCAGCAGCTTTGCCCCTGGCGGGGGTGGGGAAGATACGCAGTATTTT. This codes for CASSFAPGGGGEDTQYF.

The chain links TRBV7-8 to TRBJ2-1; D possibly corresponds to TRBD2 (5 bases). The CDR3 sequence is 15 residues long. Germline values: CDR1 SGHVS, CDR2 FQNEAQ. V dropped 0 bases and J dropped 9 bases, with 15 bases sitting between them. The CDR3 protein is CASSLAELAGTEQFF. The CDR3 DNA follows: TGTGCCAGCAGCTTAGCGGAGCTGGCGGGTACTGAGCAGTTCTTC. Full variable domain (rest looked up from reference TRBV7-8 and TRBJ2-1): GAGVSQSPRYKVAKRGQDVALRCDPISGHVSLFWYQQALGQGPEFLTYFQNEAQLDKSGLPSDRFFAERPEGSVSTLKIQRTQQEDSAVYLCASSLAELAGTEQFFGPGTRLTVL.

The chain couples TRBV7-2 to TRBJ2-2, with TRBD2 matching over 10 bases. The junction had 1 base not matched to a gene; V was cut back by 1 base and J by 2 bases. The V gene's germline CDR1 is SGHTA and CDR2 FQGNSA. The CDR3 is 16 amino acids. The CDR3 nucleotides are TGTGCCAGCAGCTTAGGGACTAGCGGAAACACCGGGGAGCTGTTTTTT. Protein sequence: CASSLGTSGNTGELFF. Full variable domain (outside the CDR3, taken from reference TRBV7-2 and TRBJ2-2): GAGVSQSPSNKVTEKGKDVELRCDPISGHTALYWYRQSLGQGLEFLIYFQGNSAPDKSGLPSDRFSAERTGGSVSTLTIQRTQQEDSAVYLCASSLGTSGNTGELFFGEGSRLTVL.

CDR3 protein: CASSSSARLAVDEQYF. In nucleotides, the CDR3 is TGTGCCAGCAGCTCTTCCGCAAGACTAGCGGTTGACGAGCAGTACTTC. The chain has TRBV11-2 and TRBJ2-7; 9 nucleotides line up with TRBD2. The CDR3 has 16 amino acids. Per the germline V gene, CDR1 is SGHAT and CDR2 is FQNNGV. V was pared by 4 bases and J by 5 bases, with 12 bases of the junction left unmatched.

In DNA form, the CDR3 reads TGTGCCAGCACCAAAGGGAAAGGGGCCGATCAGCCCCAGCATTTT. Protein sequence: CASTKGKGADQPQHF. The gene calls are TRBV21-1 and TRBJ1-5; no DNA check was done on the table's D call, TRBD1. TRBV21-1 is designated a pseudogene. This CDR3 region has 15 residues.

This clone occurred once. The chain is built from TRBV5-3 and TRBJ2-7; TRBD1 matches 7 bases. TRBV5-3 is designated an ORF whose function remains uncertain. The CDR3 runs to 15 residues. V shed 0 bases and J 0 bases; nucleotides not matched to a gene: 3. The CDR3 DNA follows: TGTGCCAGAAGCTTGGGCAGGGGGAGCTCCTACGAGCAGTACTTC. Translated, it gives CARSLGRGSSYEQYF.

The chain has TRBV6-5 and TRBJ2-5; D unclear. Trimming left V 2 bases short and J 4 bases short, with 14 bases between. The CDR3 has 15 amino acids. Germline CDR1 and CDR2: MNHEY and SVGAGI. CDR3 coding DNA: TGTGCCAGCAGTTACGCACCACAGCTCAGAGAGACCCAGTACTTC. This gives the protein CASSYAPQLRETQYF.

The DNA for the CDR3 is TGTGCCAGCAGCTCGGGACAGGCGAATGAGCAGTTCTTC. Its protein product is CASSSGQANEQFF. The chain has TRBV7-3 and TRBJ2-1, with 8 bases fitting TRBD1. The CDR3 is 13 residues long. Germline-derived CDR1 and CDR2 are SGHTA and FQGTGA. The junction had 3 bases not matched to a gene; V was cut back by 4 bases and J by 7 bases.

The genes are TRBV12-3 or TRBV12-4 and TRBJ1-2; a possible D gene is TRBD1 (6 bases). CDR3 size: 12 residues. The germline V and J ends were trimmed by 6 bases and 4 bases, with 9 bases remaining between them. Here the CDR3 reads CASSGQIYGYTF. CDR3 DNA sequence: TGTGCCAGCAGCGGACAGATCTATGGCTACACCTTC.

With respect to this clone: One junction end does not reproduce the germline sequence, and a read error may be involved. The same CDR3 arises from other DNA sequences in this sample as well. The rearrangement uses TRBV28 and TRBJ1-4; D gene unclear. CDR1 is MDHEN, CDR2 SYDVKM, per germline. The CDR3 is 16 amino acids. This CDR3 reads CASNTVGEATNEKLFF. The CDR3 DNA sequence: TGTGCCAGCAATACTGTAGGAGAAGCAACTAATGAAAAATTGTTTTTT.

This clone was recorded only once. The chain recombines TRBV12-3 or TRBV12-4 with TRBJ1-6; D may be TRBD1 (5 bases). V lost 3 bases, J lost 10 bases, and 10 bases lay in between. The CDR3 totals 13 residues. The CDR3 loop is CASSFAGGSPLHF. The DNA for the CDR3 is TGTGCCAGCAGTTTTGCTGGGGGGTCACCCCTCCACTTT.

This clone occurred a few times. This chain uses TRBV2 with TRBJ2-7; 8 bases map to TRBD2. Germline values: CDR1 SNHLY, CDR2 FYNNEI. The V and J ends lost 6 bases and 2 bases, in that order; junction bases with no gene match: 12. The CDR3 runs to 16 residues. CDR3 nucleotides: TGTGCCAGCAGGGGAGGGGTTAGCGGGGCAACCTACGAGCAGTACTTC. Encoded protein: CASRGGVSGATYEQYF.

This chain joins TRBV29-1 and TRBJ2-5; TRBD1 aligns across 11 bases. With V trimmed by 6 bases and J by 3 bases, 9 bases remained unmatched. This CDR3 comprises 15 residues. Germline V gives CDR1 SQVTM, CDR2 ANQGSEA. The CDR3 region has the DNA TGCAGCGTGTCCGGGACAGGGGGTTCAAAAGAGACCCAGTACTTC. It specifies CSVSGTGGSKETQYF.

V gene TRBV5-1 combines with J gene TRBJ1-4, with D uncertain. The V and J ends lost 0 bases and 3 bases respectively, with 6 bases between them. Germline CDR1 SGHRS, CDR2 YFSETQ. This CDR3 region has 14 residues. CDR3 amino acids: CASSLGQANEKLFF. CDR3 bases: TGCGCCAGCAGCTTGGGCCAGGCTAATGAAAAACTGTTTTTT.

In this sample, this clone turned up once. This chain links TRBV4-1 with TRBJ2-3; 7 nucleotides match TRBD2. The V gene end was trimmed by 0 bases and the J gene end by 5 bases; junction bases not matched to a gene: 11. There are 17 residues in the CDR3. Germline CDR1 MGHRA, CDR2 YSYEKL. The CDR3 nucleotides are TGCGCCAGCAGCCAAGAAGATCAAGCGGGGTGGGGAGATACGCAGTATTTT. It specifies CASSQEDQAGWGDTQYF.

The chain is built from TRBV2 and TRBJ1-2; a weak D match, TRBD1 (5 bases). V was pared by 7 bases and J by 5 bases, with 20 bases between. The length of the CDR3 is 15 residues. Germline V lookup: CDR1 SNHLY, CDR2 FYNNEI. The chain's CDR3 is CASTGVDRTRYGYTF. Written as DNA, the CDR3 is TGTGCCAGCACGGGTGTTGACAGAACGAGATATGGCTACACCTTC.

In nucleotides, the CDR3 is TGTGCCAGCAGCTTCATAGGGACAGCTTATGGCTACACCTTC. Translated: CASSFIGTAYGYTF. This chain connects TRBV7-2 to TRBJ1-2; 7 positions agree with TRBD1. Germline CDR1 reads SGHTA; CDR2 reads FQGNSA. CDR3 length: 14 amino acids. V was pared by 3 bases and J by 5 bases, with 6 bases of the junction left unmatched.

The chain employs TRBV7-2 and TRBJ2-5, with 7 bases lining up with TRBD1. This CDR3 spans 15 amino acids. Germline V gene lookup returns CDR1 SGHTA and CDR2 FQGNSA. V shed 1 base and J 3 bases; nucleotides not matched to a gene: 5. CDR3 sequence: CASSLGQGLKETQYF. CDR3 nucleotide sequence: TGTGCCAGCAGCTTAGGACAGGGCTTAAAAGAGACCCAGTACTTC.

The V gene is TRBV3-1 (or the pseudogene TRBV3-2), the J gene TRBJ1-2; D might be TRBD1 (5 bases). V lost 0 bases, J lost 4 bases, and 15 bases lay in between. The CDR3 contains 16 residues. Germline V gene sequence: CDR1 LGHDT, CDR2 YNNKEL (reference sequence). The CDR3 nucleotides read TGTGCCAGCAGCCAAGATCGGCGGGGACTGATCTATGGCTACACCTTC. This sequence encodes CASSQDRRGLIYGYTF.